This T cell receptor (beta chain) was found in a study of blood T cell repertoires in COVID-19. Turning to the study itself: COVID-19 samples collected from the United States, Italy and Spain covered acute and convalescent phases. PBMCs, B-cell-depleted T cells, or T cells provided the cDNA or gDNA that made up the material.

Trimming shortened V by 0 bases and J by 5 bases, and 7 bases separated the two germline ends. The CDR3 runs to 13 residues. Germline V lookup: CDR1 MDHEN, CDR2 SYDVKM. Here immunoSEQ multiplex PCR was the method, and the copy in TCRdb shows in-frame clones only, minus some. The data hold about 310,000 clones, with over 80% observed a single time. This TCR came from a woman between 18 and 30 years old who had recovered from COVID-19. Specimen: PBMCs or T cells enriched from blood (not recorded which). The chain is built from TRBV28 and TRBJ1-1; D is undetermined. CDR3 bases: TGTGCCAGCAGTTTATGGGCGGGTACTGAAGCTTTCTTT. It specifies CASSLWAGTEAFF.